The 7 T cell receptor beta chains presented below share a single source sample, sequenced in a study of technical replicates of blood from a few donors. Sequencing was performed with immunoSEQ multiplex PCR; in TCRdb, only in-frame clones are kept and a portion is missing. The sample consists of more than 65,000 clones, 91% of them appearing once. The specimen sequenced was T cells isolated from PBMCs. The receptors derive from a human donor in good health. Some clones in this sample may be carry-over from other donors' samples.

The chain links TRBV6-1 to TRBJ2-7, with D possibly matching TRBD1 (6 bases). Trimming left V 8 bases short and J 3 bases short, with 14 bases between. The CDR3 length is 13 residues. Looked up from germline, CDR1 is MNHNS and CDR2 is SASEGT. The CDR3 is CASEGRGLYEQYF. CDR3 nucleotide sequence: TGTGCCAGCGAGGGCAGGGGTCTCTACGAGCAGTACTTC.

This clone was observed a single time. The rearrangement joins TRBV19 to TRBJ2-5, with D possibly being TRBD2 (5 bases). The CDR3 runs 13 residues. V lost 7 bases, J lost 5 bases, and 14 bases lay in between. CDR1 is LNHDA, CDR2 SQIVND, per germline (reference sequence). CDR3 sequence reads: CASTKRGFETQYF. As DNA, the CDR3 is TGTGCCAGTACCAAAAGAGGGTTCGAGACCCAGTACTTC.

The rearrangement links TRBV20-1 to TRBJ2-1, with D possibly TRBD2 on 6 matching bases. V lost 6 bases, J lost 8 bases, and 11 bases lay in between. Germline V gives CDR1 DFQATT, CDR2 SNEGSKA (reference sequence). This CDR3 is built from 11 residues. DNA for the CDR3: TGCAGTGCCGGCGGGGTATATGAGCAGTTCTTC. The encoded protein is CSAGGVYEQFF.

The V gene is TRBV6-1, the J gene TRBJ1-1; 10 bases match TRBD1. V lost 10 bases, J lost 1 base, and 3 bases stayed unmatched. Looked up from germline, CDR1 is MNHNS and CDR2 is SASEGT. The length of the CDR3 is 13 residues. CDR3 sequence (DNA): TGTGCCACCCGACAGGGGGCGAACACTGAAGCTTTCTTT. It yields the protein CATRQGANTEAFF.

The gene calls are TRBV19 and TRBJ1-5, with D possibly being TRBD1 (6 bases). Germline V CDR1 and CDR2: LNHDA, SQIVND (reference sequence). V was clipped by 7 bases and J by 2 bases, with 12 bases between them. The CDR3 runs to 14 residues. The CDR3 coding sequence is TGTGCCAGTACCGGGGGGGCAGGCAATCAGCCCCAGCATTTT. It specifies CASTGGAGNQPQHF.

This chain connects TRBV5-1 to TRBJ2-5; 8 bases align to TRBD2. The CDR3 runs 15 residues. Trimming took 0 bases from V and 5 from J; bases not matched to a gene: 6. The V gene's germline CDR1 is SGHRS and CDR2 YFSETQ. The CDR3 sequence is CASSLVRGGWETQYF. In nucleotides, the CDR3 is TGCGCCAGCAGCTTGGTTCGGGGGGGCTGGGAGACCCAGTACTTC.

The genes are TRBV4-1 and TRBJ2-5; 8 nucleotides agree with TRBD2. Trimming took 8 bases from V and 1 from J; bases not matched to a gene: 9. CDR3 length: 15 residues. CDR1 is MGHRA and CDR2 is YSYEKL in the germline V gene. In DNA, the CDR3 is TGCGCCAGCCGGAGGATAGCGGGGACCCAAGAGACCCAGTACTTC. Protein sequence: CASRRIAGTQETQYF.